These 9 T cell receptor beta chains originate from one sample sequenced in a study of cytomegalovirus exposure and HLA in healthy donors. In the PCR, 60 Vbeta and 13 Jbeta primers were used. Sequencing used immunoSEQ multiplex PCR; TCRdb keeps in-frame clones, though not all of them. The sample has 150,000 to 200,000 clones; about four fifths are singletons. Input material: PBMCs. These receptors were obtained from a man aged 25-40 years in good health and CMV-seronegative.

The table lists this clone with many counts. CDR3 region: CASSRQNEKLFF. The CDR3 nucleotides read TGCGCCAGCAGCCGACAGAATGAAAAACTGTTTTTT. The rearrangement links TRBV5-1 to TRBJ1-4; possibly TRBD1 for D (5 bases). V lost 4 bases and J 5 bases, leaving 6 bases between the germline ends. The CDR3 is 12 amino acids. CDR1 SGHRS and CDR2 YFSETQ come from the germline V gene.

The chain has TRBV28 and TRBJ2-7; 13 bases align to TRBD2. V trimming: 6 bases; J trimming: 3 bases; junction bases outside the gene matches: 5. The germline gives CDR1 MDHEN, CDR2 SYDVKM. The CDR3 has 15 amino acids. The CDR3 DNA is TGTGCCAGCAGCCCCGGGACTAGCGGGGACTACGAGCAGTACTTC. Its protein product is CASSPGTSGDYEQYF.

The chain links TRBV28 to TRBJ2-1; perhaps TRBD2 as D (6 bases). Per germline, CDR1 MDHEN and CDR2 SYDVKM. The CDR3 loop spans 15 amino acids. V was cut by 4 bases and J by 6 bases, with 16 bases left in between. The CDR3 nucleotides are TGTGCCAGCAGTTGGAGGGTTATAGAACCCAATGAGCAGTTCTTC. It encodes CASSWRVIEPNEQFF.

For the CDR3, the DNA is TGTGCCAGCAGCTTAAGAGGCGGGAGGCAGAGGGGAAACACTGAAGCTTTCTTT. Translation: CASSLRGGRQRGNTEAFF. The chain recombines TRBV7-3 with TRBJ1-1; D is possibly TRBD1 (5 bases). The CDR3 has 18 residues. Looked up from germline, CDR1 is SGHTA and CDR2 is FQGTGA. V was pared by 1 base and J by 2 bases, with 20 bases between.

The chain joins TRBV27 to TRBJ2-2, with a possible D match to TRBD1 (5 bases). Between the trimmed V and J ends, which lost 6 bases and 3 bases, there was a span of 14 bases. This CDR3 is built from 15 residues. Germline V gives CDR1 MNHEY, CDR2 SMNVEV (reference sequence). The CDR3 nucleotides read TGTGCCAGCAGGCATCAGGGTAGTGACACCGGGGAGCTGTTTTTT. As protein: CASRHQGSDTGELFF.

The chain couples TRBV19 to TRBJ2-2; possible D gene TRBD1, 7 bases. The CDR3 loop spans 17 amino acids. The germline CDR1 and CDR2 sequences are LNHDA and SQIVND (reference sequence). The V end was cut by 8 bases, the J end by 3 bases, with 22 bases between. CDR3 sequence (DNA): TGTGCCAGTGTAGCGGAACAGACAGGGTGGGACACCGGGGAGCTGTTTTTT. This encodes CASVAEQTGWDTGELFF.

This chain joins TRBV30 and TRBJ2-3, with no clear D. Germline V gene lookup returns CDR1 GTSNPN and CDR2 SVGIG (reference sequence). The CDR3 sequence is 12 residues long. V lost 3 bases and J 4 bases, leaving 8 bases between the germline ends. The CDR3 nucleotides read TGTGCCTGGAGAGCAAGTCCAGATACGCAGTATTTT. Encoded protein: CAWRASPDTQYF.

J is TRBJ2-5 and V is TRBV10-3, with 7 bases matching TRBD2. The CDR3 spans 16 residues. Germline loops: CDR1 ENHRY, CDR2 SYGVKD. V was clipped by 1 base and J by 4 bases; unmatched bases: 9. DNA of the CDR3: TGTGCCATCAGTGAGTGGGCTAGCGGCGTGGGAGAGACCCAGTACTTC. Encoded protein: CAISEWASGVGETQYF.

J is TRBJ2-3 and V is TRBV27; 12 bases are shared with TRBD2. V lost 3 bases, J lost 1 base, and 8 bases stayed unmatched. Per the germline V gene, CDR1 is MNHEY and CDR2 is SMNVEV (reference sequence). The CDR3 has 18 amino acids. Written as DNA, the CDR3 is TGTGCCAGCAGTTTTTTGACTAGCGGGGGCCAAGGCACAGATACGCAGTATTTT. Translated: CASSFLTSGGQGTDTQYF.